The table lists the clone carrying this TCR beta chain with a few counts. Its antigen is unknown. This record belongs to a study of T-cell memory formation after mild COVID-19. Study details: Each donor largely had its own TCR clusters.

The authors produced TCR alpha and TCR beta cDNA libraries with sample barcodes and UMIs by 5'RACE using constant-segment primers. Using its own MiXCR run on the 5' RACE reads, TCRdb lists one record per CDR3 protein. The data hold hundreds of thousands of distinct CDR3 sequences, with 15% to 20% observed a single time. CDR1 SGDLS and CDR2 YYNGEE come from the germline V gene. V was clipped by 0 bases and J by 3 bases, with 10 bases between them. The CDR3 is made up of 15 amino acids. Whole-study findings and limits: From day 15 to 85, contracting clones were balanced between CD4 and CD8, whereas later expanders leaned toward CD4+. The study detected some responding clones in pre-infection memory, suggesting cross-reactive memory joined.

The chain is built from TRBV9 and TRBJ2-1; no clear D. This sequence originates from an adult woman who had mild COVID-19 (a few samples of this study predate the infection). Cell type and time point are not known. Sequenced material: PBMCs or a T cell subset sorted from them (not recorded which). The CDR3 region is CASSVGSTFYNEQFF. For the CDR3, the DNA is TGTGCCAGCAGCGTAGGCAGTACGTTCTACAATGAGCAGTTCTTC.